This record concerns one TCR beta chain sequence. Its antigen remains unknown. These data belong to a study of CD8+ T cells in alopecia areata. Notes on the study in general: Only one nonresponder was present, which leaves the link between baseline CD8+ expansion and response uncertain. Amid tofacitinib therapy, many expanded lesional clones stayed present in scalp and blood.

The sample's treatment: oral pan-JAK inhibitor, 5-10 mg twice daily. Reverse transcription of extracted RNA yielded cDNA, which provided the sequencing template. The table came from immunoSEQ multiplex PCR; TCRdb's copy has only in-frame clones and leaves some out. The repertoire includes some 200,000 clones, around three fifths of them detected once, and roughly 13% sits in the top ten. In germline, CDR1 is SQVTM, CDR2 ANQGSEA. Trimming took 7 bases from V and 6 from J, leaving 12 bases between them. This CDR3 spans 11 amino acids. The sequences come from CD8+ T cells sorted from blood, collected at week 24, from a patient treated with tofacitinib. The source is a human donor with alopecia areata. This sequence joins TRBV29-1 and TRBJ1-2; D unclear. CDR3 bases: TGCAGCGCCCCGTTTGTCCATGGCTACACCTTC. Amino acids: CSAPFVHGYTF.